This TCR beta chain was observed in a study of Ad26.COV2.S vaccination and SARS-CoV-2 variants. Whole-study context: As a participant in COV1001, the donor was in the Ad26.COV2.S trial arm.

Documented treatment: over 15 received Ad26.COV2.S at low or high dose, single or two shots; 5 received placebo; per-sample allocation not given. After the first vaccine or placebo injection, samples were drawn on day 63. The study used a vaccine consisting of an Ad26 vector that expressed Wuhan-strain SARS-CoV-2 spike. Sequencing was performed with immunoSEQ multiplex PCR; in TCRdb, only in-frame clones are kept and a portion is missing. The profile shows about 410,000 clones, about nine tenths of them singletons. The CDR3 spans 13 residues. V was shortened by 3 bases and J by 5 bases, with 7 bases between the two germline ends.

The sequence was collected from a person aged 18 to 59 who received the Ad26.COV2.S COVID-19 vaccine or a placebo. The chain carries TRBV12-3 or TRBV12-4 and TRBJ2-2; TRBD2 is a possible D gene (5 bases). This material consisted of peripheral blood, taken in a trial of Ad26.COV2.S vaccine versus placebo. The CDR3 bases are TGTGCCAGCAGTTTGCAGCGGACCGGGGAGCTGTTTTTT. It codes for CASSLQRTGELFF.